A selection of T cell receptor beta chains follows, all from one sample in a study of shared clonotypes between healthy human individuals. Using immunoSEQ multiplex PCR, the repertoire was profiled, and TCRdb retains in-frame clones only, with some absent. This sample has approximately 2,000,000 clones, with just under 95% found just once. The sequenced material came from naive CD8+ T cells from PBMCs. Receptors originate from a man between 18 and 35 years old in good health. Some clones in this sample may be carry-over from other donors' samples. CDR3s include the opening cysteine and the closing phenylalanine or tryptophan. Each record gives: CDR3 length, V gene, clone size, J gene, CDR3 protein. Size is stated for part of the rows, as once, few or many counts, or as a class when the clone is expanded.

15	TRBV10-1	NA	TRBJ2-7	CASSLTSGRDDEQYF
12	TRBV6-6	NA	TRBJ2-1	CASSGDSNEQFF
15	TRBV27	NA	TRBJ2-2	CASSLVWGDTGELFF
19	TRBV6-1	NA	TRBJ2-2	CASSEFRTSGISNTGELFF
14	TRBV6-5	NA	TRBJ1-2	CASRPDGFNYGYTF
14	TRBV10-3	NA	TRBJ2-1	CAISDREASNEQFF
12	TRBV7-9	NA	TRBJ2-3	CASGIGSDTQYF
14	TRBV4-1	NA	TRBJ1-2	CASSQEGRSYGYTF
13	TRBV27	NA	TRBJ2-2	CASSFMGSGELFF
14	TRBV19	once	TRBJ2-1	CASSLVAGDNEQFF
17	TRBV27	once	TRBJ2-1	CASSLSPGQGIVNEQFF
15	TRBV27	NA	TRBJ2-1	CASSLLAGIGNEQFF
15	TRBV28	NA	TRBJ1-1	CASSIGRRRNTEAFF
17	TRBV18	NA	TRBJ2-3	CASSPPVSMDSADTQYF
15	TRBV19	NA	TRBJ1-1	CASSIRRQGNTEAFF
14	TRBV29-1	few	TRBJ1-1	CSVAKGRANTEAFF
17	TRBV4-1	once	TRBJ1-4	CASSQKGGVGANEKLFF
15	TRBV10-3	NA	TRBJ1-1	CAISGVGSSGTEAFF
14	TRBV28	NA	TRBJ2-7	CASSPTADSYEQYF
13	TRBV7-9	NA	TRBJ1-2	CASSPTGVNGYTF
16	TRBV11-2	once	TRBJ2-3	CASSLAPGPSTDTQYF
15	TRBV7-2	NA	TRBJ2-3	CASSLLAGGTDTQYF
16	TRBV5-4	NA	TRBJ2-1	CASIQPGGGQSNEQFF
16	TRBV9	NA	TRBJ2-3	CASSARITASTDTQYF
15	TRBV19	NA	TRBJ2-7	CASSSSTGGGYEQYF
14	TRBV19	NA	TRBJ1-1	CASSISRGNTEAFF
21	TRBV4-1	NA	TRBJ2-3	CASSHGLPEETILSSTDTQYF
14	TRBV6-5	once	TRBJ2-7	CASSWGEALGEQYF
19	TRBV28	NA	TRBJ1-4	CASNKNPDRGPPINEKLFF
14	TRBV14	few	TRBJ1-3	CASSQPGRGNTIYF
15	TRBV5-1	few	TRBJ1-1	CASSWTGSVNTEAFF
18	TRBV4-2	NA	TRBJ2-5	CASSPREGEGPTQETQYF